This T cell receptor (beta chain) is from a study of T cells after yellow fever vaccination. Study overall: Fractions low in cell number were prepared with SMART-Seq v4 Ultra Low Input.

Trimming took 10 bases from V and 3 from J, leaving 12 bases between them. The germline gives CDR1 LNHDA, CDR2 SQIVND (reference sequence). The CDR3 spans 12 residues. TCRdb reprocessed the 5' RACE reads with MiXCR, giving one entry per CDR3 protein. This sample has a few hundred thousand distinct CDR3 sequences, with roughly 17% found just once. There are a few counts of this clonotype. Its target is not known. Study observations and caveats: Subsequent to the booster, the majority of primary-vaccination clones reappeared (approximately 95% CD4, roughly 90% CD8). The secondary response was weaker, and its peak arrived faster, on day 5 versus 15. Bulk-population clonotypes that are abundant could appear as contaminants in FACS-sorted repertoires.

The sequenced sample was PBMCs, obtained about 5 days after the first yellow fever vaccination. The TCR comes from a man younger than 30 who received the YFV17D yellow fever vaccine. The chain couples TRBV19 to TRBJ1-1; possibly TRBD1 for D (5 bases). Here the CDR3 DNA reads TGTGCCATTTCCCAGGGCCACACTGAAGCTTTCTTT. It specifies CAISQGHTEAFF. The whole variable domain, filled in from reference TRBV19 and TRBJ1-1, reads DGGITQSPKYLFRKEGQNVTLSCEQNLNHDAMYWYRQDPGQGLRLIYYSQIVNDFQKGDIAEGYSVSREKKESFPLTVTSAQKNPTAFYLCAISQGHTEAFFGQGTRLTVV.